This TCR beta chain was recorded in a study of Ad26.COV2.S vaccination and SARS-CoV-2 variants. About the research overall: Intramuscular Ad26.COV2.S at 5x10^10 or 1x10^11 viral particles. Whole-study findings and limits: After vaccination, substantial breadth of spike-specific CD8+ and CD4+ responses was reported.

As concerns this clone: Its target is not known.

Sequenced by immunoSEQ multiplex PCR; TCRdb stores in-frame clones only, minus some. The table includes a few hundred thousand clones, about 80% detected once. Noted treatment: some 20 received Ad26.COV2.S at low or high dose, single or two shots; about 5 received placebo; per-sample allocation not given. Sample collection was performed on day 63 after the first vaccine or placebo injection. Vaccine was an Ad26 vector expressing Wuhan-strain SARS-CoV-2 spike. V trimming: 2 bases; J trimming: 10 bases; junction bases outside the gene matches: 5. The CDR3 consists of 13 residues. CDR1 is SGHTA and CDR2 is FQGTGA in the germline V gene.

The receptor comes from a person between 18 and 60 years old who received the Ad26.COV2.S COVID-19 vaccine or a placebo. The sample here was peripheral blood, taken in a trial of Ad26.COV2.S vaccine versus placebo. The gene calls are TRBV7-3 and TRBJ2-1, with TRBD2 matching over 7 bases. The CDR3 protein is CASSLGGRREQFF. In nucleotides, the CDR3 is TGTGCCAGCAGCTTAGGCGGGAGACGGGAGCAGTTCTTC.